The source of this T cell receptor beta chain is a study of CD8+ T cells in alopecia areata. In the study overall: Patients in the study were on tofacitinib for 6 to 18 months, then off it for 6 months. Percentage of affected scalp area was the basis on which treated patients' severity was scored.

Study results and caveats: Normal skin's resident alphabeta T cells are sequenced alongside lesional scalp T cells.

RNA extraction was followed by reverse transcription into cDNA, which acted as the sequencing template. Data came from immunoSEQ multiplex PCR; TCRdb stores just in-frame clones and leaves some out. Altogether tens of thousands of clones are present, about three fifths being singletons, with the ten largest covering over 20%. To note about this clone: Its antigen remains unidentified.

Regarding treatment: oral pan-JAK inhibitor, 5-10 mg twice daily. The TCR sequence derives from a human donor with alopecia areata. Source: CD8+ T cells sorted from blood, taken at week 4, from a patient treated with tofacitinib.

CDR3 sequence reads: CASSQVATVNEQYF. The CDR3 DNA is TGCGCCAGCAGCCAAGTGGCGACTGTAAACGAGCAGTACTTC. J is TRBJ2-7 and V is TRBV4-1; D is unclear. V was clipped by 1 base and J by 5 bases, with 12 bases between them. The CDR3 is made up of 14 amino acids. Per the germline V gene, CDR1 is MGHRA and CDR2 is YSYEKL.